This T cell receptor beta chain was sequenced in a study of blood T cell repertoires in COVID-19. Here immunoSEQ multiplex PCR was the method, and the copy in TCRdb shows in-frame clones only, minus some. Of approximately 210,000 clones in the sample, 65% to 85% were seen once. Germline values: CDR1 MNHEY, CDR2 SVGAGI. The CDR3 is 14 residues long. J gave up 0 bases and V 6 bases, and 4 bases lay outside the gene matches. Sample: PBMCs or T cells enriched from blood (not recorded which). V gene TRBV6-5 combines with J gene TRBJ2-7, with 8 bases lining up with TRBD1. The receptor comes from a young man with acute COVID-19. CDR3 sequence (DNA): TGTGCCAGCAGGCAGGGGGCGAGCTCCTACGAGCAGTACTTC. It encodes CASRQGASSYEQYF.